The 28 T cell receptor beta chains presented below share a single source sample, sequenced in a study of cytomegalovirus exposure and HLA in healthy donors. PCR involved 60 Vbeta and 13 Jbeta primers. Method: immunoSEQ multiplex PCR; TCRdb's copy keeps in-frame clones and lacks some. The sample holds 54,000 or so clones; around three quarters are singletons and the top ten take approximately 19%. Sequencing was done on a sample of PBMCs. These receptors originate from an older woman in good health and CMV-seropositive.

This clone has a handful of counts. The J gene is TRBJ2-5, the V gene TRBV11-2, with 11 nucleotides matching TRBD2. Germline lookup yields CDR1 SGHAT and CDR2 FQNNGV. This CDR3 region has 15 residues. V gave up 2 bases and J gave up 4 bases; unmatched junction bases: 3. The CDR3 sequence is CASSLMGLAAETQYF. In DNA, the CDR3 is TGTGCCAGCAGCTTAATGGGACTAGCGGCAGAGACCCAGTACTTC. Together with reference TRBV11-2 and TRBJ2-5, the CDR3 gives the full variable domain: EAGVAQSPRYKIIEKRQSVAFWCNPISGHATLYWYQQILGQGPKLLIQFQNNGVVDDSQLPKDRFSAERLKGVDSTLKIQPAKLEDSAVYLCASSLMGLAAETQYFGPGTRLLVL.

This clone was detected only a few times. In DNA, the CDR3 is TGTGCCAGCAGGCTCGGGAGTTCACCCCTCCACTTT. Translating it yields CASRLGSSPLHF. V and J are TRBV6-5 and TRBJ1-6; D not certain. The CDR3 consists of 12 residues. Germline CDR1 and CDR2: MNHEY and SVGAGI. Between the trimmed V and J ends, which lost 6 bases and 9 bases, there was a span of 9 bases.

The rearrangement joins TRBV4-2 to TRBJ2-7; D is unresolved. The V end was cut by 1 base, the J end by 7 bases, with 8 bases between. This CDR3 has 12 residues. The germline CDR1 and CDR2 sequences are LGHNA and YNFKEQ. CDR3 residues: CASSQVGREQYF. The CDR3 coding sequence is TGTGCCAGCAGCCAAGTCGGTCGGGAGCAGTACTTC.

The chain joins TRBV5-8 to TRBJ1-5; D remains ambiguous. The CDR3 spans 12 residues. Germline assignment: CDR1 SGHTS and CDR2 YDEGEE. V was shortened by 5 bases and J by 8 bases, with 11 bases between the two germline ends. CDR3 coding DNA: TGTGCCAGCAGGGACTTCCCGAAGCCCCAGCATTTT. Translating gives CASRDFPKPQHF. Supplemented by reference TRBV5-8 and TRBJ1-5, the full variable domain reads EAGVTQSPTHLIKTRGQQATLRCSPISGHTSVYWYQQALGLGLQFLLWYDEGEERNRGNFPPRFSGRQFPNYSSELNVNALELEDSALYLCASRDFPKPQHFGDGTRLSIL.

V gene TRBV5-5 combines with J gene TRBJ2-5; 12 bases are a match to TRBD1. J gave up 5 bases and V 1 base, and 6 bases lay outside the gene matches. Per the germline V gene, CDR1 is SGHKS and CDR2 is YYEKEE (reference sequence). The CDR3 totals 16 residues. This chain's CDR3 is CASSLYAGTGGETQYF. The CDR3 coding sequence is TGTGCCAGCAGCTTGTACGCCGGGACAGGGGGCGAGACCCAGTACTTC.

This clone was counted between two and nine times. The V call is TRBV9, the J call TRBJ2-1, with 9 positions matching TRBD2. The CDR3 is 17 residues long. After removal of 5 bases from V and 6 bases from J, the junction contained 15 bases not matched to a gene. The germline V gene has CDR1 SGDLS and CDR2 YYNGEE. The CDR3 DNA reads TGTGCCAGCAGTAAAAGAGCGGGGGGTTCCCCGGGCAATGAGCAGTTCTTC. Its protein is CASSKRAGGSPGNEQFF.

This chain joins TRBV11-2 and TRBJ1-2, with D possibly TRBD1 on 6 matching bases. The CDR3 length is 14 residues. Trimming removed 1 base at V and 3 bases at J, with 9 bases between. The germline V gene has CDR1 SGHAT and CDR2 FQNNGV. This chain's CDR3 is CASSLVDSYYGYTF. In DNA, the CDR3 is TGTGCCAGCAGCTTAGTGGACAGCTACTATGGCTACACCTTC.

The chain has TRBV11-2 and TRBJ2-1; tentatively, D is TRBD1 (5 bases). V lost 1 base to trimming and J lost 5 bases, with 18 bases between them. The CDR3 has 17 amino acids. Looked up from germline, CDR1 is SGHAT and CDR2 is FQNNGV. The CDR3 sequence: CASSLVAGPGFNNEQFF. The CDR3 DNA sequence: TGTGCCAGCAGCTTAGTCGCAGGGCCCGGGTTTAACAATGAGCAGTTCTTC.

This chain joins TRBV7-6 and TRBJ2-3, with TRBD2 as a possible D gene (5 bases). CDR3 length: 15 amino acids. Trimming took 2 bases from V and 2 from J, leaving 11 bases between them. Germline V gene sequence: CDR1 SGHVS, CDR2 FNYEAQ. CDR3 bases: TGTGCCAGCAGCTTAATCGGGCTAGCCACAGATACGCAGTATTTT. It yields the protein CASSLIGLATDTQYF.

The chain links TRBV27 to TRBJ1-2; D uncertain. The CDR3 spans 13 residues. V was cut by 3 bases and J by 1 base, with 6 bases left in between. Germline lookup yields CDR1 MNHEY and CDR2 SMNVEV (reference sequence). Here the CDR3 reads CASSLHSNYGYTF. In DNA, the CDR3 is TGTGCCAGCAGTTTGCACAGTAACTATGGCTACACCTTC.

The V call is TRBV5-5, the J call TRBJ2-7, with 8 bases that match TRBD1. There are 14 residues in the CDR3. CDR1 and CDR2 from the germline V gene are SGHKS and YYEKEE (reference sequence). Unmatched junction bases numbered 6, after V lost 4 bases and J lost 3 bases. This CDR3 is CASSRTGLLYEQYF. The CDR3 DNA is TGTGCCAGCAGCCGGACAGGGCTCCTCTACGAGCAGTACTTC.

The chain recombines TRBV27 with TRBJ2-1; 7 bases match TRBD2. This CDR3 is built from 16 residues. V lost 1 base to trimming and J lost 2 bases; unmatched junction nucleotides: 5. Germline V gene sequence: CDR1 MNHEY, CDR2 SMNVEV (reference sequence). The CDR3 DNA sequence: TGTGCCAGCAGTTTATATAGCGGGCCCACCTACAATGAGCAGTTCTTC. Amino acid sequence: CASSLYSGPTYNEQFF.

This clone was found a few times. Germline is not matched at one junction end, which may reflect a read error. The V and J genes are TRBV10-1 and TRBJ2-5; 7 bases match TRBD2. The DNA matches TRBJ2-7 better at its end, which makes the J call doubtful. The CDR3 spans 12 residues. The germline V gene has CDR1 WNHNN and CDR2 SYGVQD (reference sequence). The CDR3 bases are TGCGCCGGCAGCGGGACTGGCTACGAGCAGTACTTC. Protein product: CAGSGTGYEQYF.

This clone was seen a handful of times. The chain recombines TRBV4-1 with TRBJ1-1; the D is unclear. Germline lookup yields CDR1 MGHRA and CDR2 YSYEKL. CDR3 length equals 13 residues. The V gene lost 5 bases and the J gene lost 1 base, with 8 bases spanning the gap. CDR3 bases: TGCGCCAGCAGCTCGCCTAAGAACACTGAAGCTTTCTTT. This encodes CASSSPKNTEAFF.

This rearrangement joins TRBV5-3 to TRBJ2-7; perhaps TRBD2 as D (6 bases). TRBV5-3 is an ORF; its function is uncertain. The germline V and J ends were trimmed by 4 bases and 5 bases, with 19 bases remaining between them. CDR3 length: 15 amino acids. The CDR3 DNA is TGTGCCAGAAGCAGAGCCGCGGGGAACCGAAACGAGCAGTACTTC. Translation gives CARSRAAGNRNEQYF.

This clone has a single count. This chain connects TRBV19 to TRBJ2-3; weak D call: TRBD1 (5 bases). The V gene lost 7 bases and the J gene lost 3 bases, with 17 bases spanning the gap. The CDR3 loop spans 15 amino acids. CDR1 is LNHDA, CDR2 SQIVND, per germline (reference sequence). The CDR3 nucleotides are TGTGCCAGTACCTCCCTCCAGGGTAATACAGATACGCAGTATTTT. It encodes CASTSLQGNTDTQYF.

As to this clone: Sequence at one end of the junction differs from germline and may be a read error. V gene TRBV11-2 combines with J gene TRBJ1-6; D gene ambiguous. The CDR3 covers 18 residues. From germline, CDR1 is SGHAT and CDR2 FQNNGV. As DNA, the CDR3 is TGTGCCAGCAGCTTAGATCGATCTTGGGGAGGTATCGATTCACCCCTCCCCTTT. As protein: CASSLDRSWGGIDSPLPF.

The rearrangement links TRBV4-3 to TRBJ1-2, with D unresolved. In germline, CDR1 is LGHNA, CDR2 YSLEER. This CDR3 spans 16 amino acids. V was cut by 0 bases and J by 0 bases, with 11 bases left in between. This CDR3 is CASSQDTARANYGYTF. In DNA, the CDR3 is TGCGCCAGCAGCCAAGATACCGCGAGAGCTAACTATGGCTACACCTTC.

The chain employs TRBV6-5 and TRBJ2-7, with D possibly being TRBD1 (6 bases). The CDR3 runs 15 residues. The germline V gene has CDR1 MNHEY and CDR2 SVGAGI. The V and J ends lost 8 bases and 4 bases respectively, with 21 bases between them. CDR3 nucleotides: TGTGCCAGCCACCCCGACAGGTTAGTATCGTACGAGCAGTACTTC. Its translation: CASHPDRLVSYEQYF.

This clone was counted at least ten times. This chain's CDR3 is CASSRQSLGGEQFF. Here the CDR3 DNA reads TGTGCCAGCAGCAGGCAATCCCTGGGGGGTGAGCAGTTCTTC. J is TRBJ2-1 and V is TRBV7-7; D possibly corresponds to TRBD2 (6 bases). Trimming removed 5 bases from V and 9 bases from J, with 17 bases in between. The CDR3 runs 14 residues. The germline V gene has CDR1 SSHAT and CDR2 FNYEAQ (reference sequence).

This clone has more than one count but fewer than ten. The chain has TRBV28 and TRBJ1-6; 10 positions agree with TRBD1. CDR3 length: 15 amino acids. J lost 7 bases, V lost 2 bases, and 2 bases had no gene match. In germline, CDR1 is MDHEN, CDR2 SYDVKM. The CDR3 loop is CASSLGTGANSPLHF. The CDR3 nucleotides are TGTGCCAGCAGTTTAGGGACAGGGGCGAATTCACCCCTCCACTTT.

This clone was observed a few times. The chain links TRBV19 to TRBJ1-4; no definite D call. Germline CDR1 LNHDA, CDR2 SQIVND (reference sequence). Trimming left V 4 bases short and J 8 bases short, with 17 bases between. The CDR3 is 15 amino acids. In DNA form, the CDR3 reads TGTGCCAGTAGTACCTCAGGAGGCCTTCGGGAAAAACTGTTTTTT. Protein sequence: CASSTSGGLREKLFF.

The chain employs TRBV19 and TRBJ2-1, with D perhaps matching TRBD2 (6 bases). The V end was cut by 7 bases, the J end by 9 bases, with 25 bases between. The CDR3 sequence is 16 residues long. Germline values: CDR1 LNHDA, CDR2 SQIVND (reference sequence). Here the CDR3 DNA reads TGTGCCAGTACCGTTAGCGGTGGAGGACCCTTCTCTGAGCAGTTCTTC. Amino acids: CASTVSGGGPFSEQFF.

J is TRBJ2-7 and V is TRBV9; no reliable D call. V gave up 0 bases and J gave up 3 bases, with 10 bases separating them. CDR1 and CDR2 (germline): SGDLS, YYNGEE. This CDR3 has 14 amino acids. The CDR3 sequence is CASSVAGSNYEQYF. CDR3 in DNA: TGTGCCAGCAGCGTAGCAGGCAGCAACTACGAGCAGTACTTC.

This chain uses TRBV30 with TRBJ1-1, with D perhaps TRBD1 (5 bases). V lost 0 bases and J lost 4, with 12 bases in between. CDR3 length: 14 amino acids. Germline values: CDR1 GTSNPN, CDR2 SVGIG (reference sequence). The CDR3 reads CAWSVRGSGTEAFF. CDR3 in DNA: TGTGCCTGGAGTGTAAGGGGATCAGGCACTGAAGCTTTCTTT.

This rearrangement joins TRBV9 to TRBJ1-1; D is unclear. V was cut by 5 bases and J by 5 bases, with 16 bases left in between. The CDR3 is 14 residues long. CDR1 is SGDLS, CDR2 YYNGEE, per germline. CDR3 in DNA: TGTGCCAGCAGTGCCGCAGCTGAGCGGACTGAAGCTTTCTTT. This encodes CASSAAAERTEAFF. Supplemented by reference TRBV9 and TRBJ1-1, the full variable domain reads DSGVTQTPKHLITATGQRVTLRCSPRSGDLSVYWYQQSLDQGLQFLIQYYNGEERAKGNILERFSAQQFPDLHSELNLSSLELGDSALYFCASSAAAERTEAFFGQGTRLTVV.

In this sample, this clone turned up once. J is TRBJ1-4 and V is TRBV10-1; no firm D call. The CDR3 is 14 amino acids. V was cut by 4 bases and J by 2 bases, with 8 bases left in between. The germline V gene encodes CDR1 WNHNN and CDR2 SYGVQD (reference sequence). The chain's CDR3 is CASSVGGTNEKLFF. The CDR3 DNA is TGCGCCAGCAGTGTCGGCGGGACTAATGAAAAACTGTTTTTT.

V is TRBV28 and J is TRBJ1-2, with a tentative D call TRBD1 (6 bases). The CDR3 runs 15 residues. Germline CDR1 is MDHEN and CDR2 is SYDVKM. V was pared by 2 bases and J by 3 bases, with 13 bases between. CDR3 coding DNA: TGTGCCAGCAGTTTACATCCGGGACACGACTATGGCTACACCTTC. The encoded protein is CASSLHPGHDYGYTF.